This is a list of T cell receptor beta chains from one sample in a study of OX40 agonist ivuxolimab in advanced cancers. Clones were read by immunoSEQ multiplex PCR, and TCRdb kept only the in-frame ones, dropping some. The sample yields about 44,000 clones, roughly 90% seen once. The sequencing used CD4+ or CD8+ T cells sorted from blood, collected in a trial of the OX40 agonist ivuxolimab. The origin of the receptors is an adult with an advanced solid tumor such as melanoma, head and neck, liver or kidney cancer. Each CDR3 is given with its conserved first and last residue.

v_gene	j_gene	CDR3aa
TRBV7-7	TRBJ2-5	CASSQQGQETQYF
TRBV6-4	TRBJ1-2	CASSEALAGGYTF
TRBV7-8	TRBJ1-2	CASSLDVVGQLQRFGYTF
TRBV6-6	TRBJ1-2	CASSNPGQGASF
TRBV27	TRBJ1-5	CASSPGQGLNQPQHF
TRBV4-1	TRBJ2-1	CASSHLGHEQFF
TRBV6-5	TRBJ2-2	CASRTQGWELFF
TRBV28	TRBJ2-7	CASTLQGGEWVEQYF
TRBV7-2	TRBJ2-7	CASSSLAGASYEQYF
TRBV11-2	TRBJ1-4	CASSLGGQFAREKLFF
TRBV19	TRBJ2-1	CASTQQGAVPNEQFF
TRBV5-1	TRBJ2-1	CASHQGSYNEQFF
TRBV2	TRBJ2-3	CASLAAISTDTQYF
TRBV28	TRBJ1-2	CASSLVGVRDYGYTF
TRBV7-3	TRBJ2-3	CASSLNSNGVTDTQYF
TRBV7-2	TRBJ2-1	CASSPIAGGFYNEQFF
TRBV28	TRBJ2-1	CASSLVAGTSYNEQFF
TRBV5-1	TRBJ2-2	CASSYRGTGELFF
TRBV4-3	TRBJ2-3	CASSQDPSHIDTQYF
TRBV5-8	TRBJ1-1	CASSPTLTGRPLEAFF
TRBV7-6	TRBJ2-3	CASSPGLVGGLDTQYF
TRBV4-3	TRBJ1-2	CASSQGVGGNYGYTF
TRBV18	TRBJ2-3	CASSAQDHLRGSDTQYF
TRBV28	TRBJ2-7	CASSLEGQGPTGLYEQYF
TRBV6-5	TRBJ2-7	CASMSGPYEQYF
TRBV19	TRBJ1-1	CASSSTPGVTEAFF
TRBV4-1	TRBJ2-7	CASSQEPHYEQYF
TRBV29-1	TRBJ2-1	CSVYRGSALRGAYNEQFF
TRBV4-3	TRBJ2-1	CASSQALGLSSYNEQFF
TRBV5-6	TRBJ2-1	CASSLAQFNEQFF
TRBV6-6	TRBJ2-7	CASSIGSEQYF
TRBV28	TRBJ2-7	CASSSVSDTPYEQYF
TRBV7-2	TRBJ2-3	CASSLTSGGAGDTQYF
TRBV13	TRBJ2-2	CASGRPGELFF
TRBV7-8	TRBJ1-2	CASSPGDYGYTF
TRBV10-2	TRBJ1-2	CASSEVTGYYGYTF
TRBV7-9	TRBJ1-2	CASSLGTGDGYTF
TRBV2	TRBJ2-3	CASGDQTTTDTQYF
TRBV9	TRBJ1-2	CASSVGAEDYGYTF
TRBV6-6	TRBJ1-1	CASSPFMNTEAFF
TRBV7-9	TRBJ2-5	CASSLRSPIPRRIQETQYF
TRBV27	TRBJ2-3	CASTQWAGSDTQYF
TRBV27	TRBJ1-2	CASSFSGDYGYTF
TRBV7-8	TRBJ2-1	CASSNRLAMGEDEQFF
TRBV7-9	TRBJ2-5	CASSLTEYQETQYF
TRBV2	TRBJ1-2	CARLRTGTNYGYTF
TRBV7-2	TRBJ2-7	CASGTSGGPYEQYF
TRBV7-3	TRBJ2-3	CASSLGAGFSTDTQYF
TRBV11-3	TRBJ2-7	CASSLAGVYEQYF
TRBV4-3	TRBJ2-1	CASSQALTAYEQFF